A selection of T cell receptor beta chains follows, all from one sample in a study of immune evolution from preneoplasia to lung adenocarcinoma. Some clones are missing from TCRdb's copy, which holds only in-frame ones; the method was immunoSEQ multiplex PCR. Of some 4,900 clones in the sample, roughly three quarters were seen once. Material: FFPE minimally invasive lung adenocarcinoma tissue. These receptors were collected from a person aged 65 to 79 with lung adenocarcinoma. The CDR3 runs from the conserved cysteine through the conserved F or W. Each record gives: V gene, D gene, clone size, J gene, CDR3 DNA, CDR3 protein. D genes are given only for firm matches. Where a row states a size, it is once, few, many or the class of an expanded clone; other rows omit it.

TRBV7-8	TRBD2	.	TRBJ2-1	TGTGCCAGCAGCCCTAGCGGGGTTATTTACAATGAGCAGTTCTTC	CASSPSGVIYNEQFF
TRBV28	TRBD1	once	TRBJ2-6	TGTGCCAGCAGTTTATGGGGGCTCGGACAGGACATCTCTGGGGCCAACGTCCTGACTTTC	CASSLWGLGQDISGANVLTF
TRBV18	.	.	TRBJ2-5	TGTGCCAGCTCACCACCGAGGGACCGATTGGGGGAGACCCAGTACTTC	CASSPPRDRLGETQYF
TRBV19	.	.	TRBJ1-5	TGTGCCAGTAGTGCCCGAAATCAGCCCCAGCATTTT	CASSARNQPQHF
TRBV7-9	.	once	TRBJ2-5	TGTGCCAGCAGCTGGGGGGTCCAAGAGACCCAGTACTTC	CASSWGVQETQYF
TRBV30	.	.	TRBJ2-2	TGTGCCTGGAGTGTTCTAGCCGCCCCCGGGGAGCTGTTTTTT	CAWSVLAAPGELFF
TRBV21-1	.	.	TRBJ1-2	TGTGCCAGCAGCAAAGCTGGGGACAGGGGTGTTCCGACCTCCTATGGCTACACCTTC	CASSKAGDRGVPTSYGYTF
TRBV7-2	TRBD2	.	TRBJ2-1	TGTGCCAGCAGCTTAGGCACCGGGACTAGTGAGTATGAGCAGTTCTTC	CASSLGTGTSEYEQFF
TRBV5-6	.	.	TRBJ1-5	TGTGCCAGCAGCTTGGCGGGAGGGTTGGGCAATCAGCCCCAGCATTTT	CASSLAGGLGNQPQHF
TRBV7-8	.	.	TRBJ1-6	TGTGCCAGCAGCTTAGACTGGTCGGCGGATTCACCCCTCCACTTT	CASSLDWSADSPLHF
TRBV6-1	.	.	TRBJ1-4	TGTGCCAGTTTCGGGGACGCTAATGAAAAACTGTTTTTT	CASFGDANEKLFF
TRBV11-2	.	.	TRBJ1-6	TGTGCCAGCAGCTTAGTGGCCAGGGCGAGGACACCCCTCCACTTT	CASSLVARARTPLHF
TRBV18	TRBD2	.	TRBJ2-3	TGTGCCAGCTCACCAACGGGACTAGAAGCAGATACGCAGTATTTT	CASSPTGLEADTQYF
TRBV11-3	TRBD1	few	TRBJ2-3	TGTGCCAGCAGCCCCGGGGCAGGGGGTGCAGATACGCAGTATTTT	CASSPGAGGADTQYF
TRBV7-9	.	.	TRBJ2-1	TGTGCCAGCAGCTCGGGGACCTACAATGAGCAGTTCTTC	CASSSGTYNEQFF
TRBV29-1	.	.	TRBJ1-1	TGCAGCGTTCGAGGGGAGTCGAACACTGAAGCTTTCTTT	CSVRGESNTEAFF
TRBV4-1	.	.	TRBJ2-1	TGCGCCAGCAGCCAAGGTCAGGGGTGGTCCTACAATGAGCAGTTCTTC	CASSQGQGWSYNEQFF
TRBV7-2	.	.	TRBJ2-5	TGTGCCAGCAGCTTATCGACCTCTGCGGGGGAGACCCAGTACTTC	CASSLSTSAGETQYF
TRBV7-8	.	.	TRBJ1-1	TGTGCCAGCAGCTTACTCGTTGGGCAAAACACTGAAGCTTTCTTT	CASSLLVGQNTEAFF
TRBV10-3	TRBD1	.	TRBJ2-2	TGTGCCATCAGTACCACAGGGGTTTCGAACACCGGGGAGCTGTTTTTT	CAISTTGVSNTGELFF
TRBV30	TRBD1	.	TRBJ2-3	TGTGCCTGGAGTCCCTTGACAGGGTCCGGGAATACGCAGTATTTT	CAWSPLTGSGNTQYF
TRBV15	.	few	TRBJ1-1	TGTGCCACCAAAGTGGCGGGCGGTGGCACTGAAGCTTTCTTT	CATKVAGGGTEAFF
TRBV6-5	TRBD1	.	TRBJ1-2	TGTGCCAGCAGTTACTCGAGGACAGGGGGCGGCTATGGCTACACCTTC	CASSYSRTGGGYGYTF
TRBV10-1	TRBD1	.	TRBJ2-3	TGCGCCAGCAGGGGACAGGGCAGCACAGATACGCAGTATTTT	CASRGQGSTDTQYF
TRBV5-1	TRBD2	.	TRBJ2-7	TGCGCCAGCAGGGGACTAGAGGTGGGCGAGCAGTACTTC	CASRGLEVGEQYF
TRBV7-9	.	.	TRBJ1-2	TGTGCCAGCAGCTCGACAGTCTCTAACTATGGCTACACCTTC	CASSSTVSNYGYTF
TRBV2	TRBD1	.	TRBJ2-7	TGTGCCAGCAGCCGGGACAGACCCTACGAGCAGTACTTC	CASSRDRPYEQYF
TRBV5-1	.	once	TRBJ2-5	TGCGCCAGCAGGGGCAGGGAGCAAGAGACCCAGTACTTC	CASRGREQETQYF
TRBV6-5	.	.	TRBJ1-1	TGTGCCAGCAGTTACTCCCCCTCGGACAGACGCACTGAAGCTTTCTTT	CASSYSPSDRRTEAFF
TRBV5-1	TRBD1	once	TRBJ2-2	TGCGCCAGCAGCTTGGGCAGGGGGCTGGACGGGGAGCTGTTTTTT	CASSLGRGLDGELFF
TRBV6-1	.	few	TRBJ1-2	TGTGCCAGCAACCTCGGGAGTTTTGGAGGCTACACCTTC	CASNLGSFGGYTF
TRBV20-1	.	.	TRBJ2-7	TGCAGTGCACCGACTAGTGCCGAGCAGTACTTC	CSAPTSAEQYF
TRBV5-1	TRBD1	.	TRBJ1-1	TGCGCCAGCAGCTTCCTGGACAGGGAGACTGAAGCTTTCTTT	CASSFLDRETEAFF
TRBV27	.	.	TRBJ1-6	TGTGCCAGCAGTTGGGATGCTAATTCACCCCTCCACTTT	CASSWDANSPLHF
TRBV5-6	TRBD2	.	TRBJ2-1	TGTGCCAGCAGCTTGGCCAGGGTGACTAGCGGGGATCATGAGCAGTTCTTC	CASSLARVTSGDHEQFF
TRBV27	.	.	TRBJ2-2	TGTGCCAGCAGTCTAGCAGGGGGGACCGGGGAGCTGTTTTTT	CASSLAGGTGELFF
TRBV11-2	.	few	TRBJ2-7	TGTGCCAGCAGCTCCACAGCAGGGTCCTACGAGCAGTACTTC	CASSSTAGSYEQYF
TRBV5-5	TRBD1	.	TRBJ1-2	TGTGCCAGCAGCTTGGCACAGGGGGCGGGTGGCTACACCTTC	CASSLAQGAGGYTF
TRBV11-2	TRBD2	.	TRBJ2-7	TGTGCCAGCAGCATGGGCGGACTAGCGGGAGCCTTTTTTGACGAGCAGTACTTC	CASSMGGLAGAFFDEQYF
TRBV6-1	TRBD2	.	TRBJ2-7	TGTGCCAGCGTACTAGCGGGAGGGCGGGAGCAGTACTTC	CASVLAGGREQYF
TRBV6-5	.	.	TRBJ1-5	TGTGCCAGCAGCAAGACAGACTTCAATCAGCCCCAGCATTTT	CASSKTDFNQPQHF